These T cell receptor beta chains were read from a single sample in a study of blood T cells in healthy people across ages. TCRdb re-called the 5' RACE reads with MiXCR, one entry per CDR3 protein. The table has over 950,000 distinct CDR3 sequences, roughly 47% seen once. Sequenced: blood. The receptors shown here come from an older woman in good health. The CDR3 runs from the conserved cysteine through the conserved F or W. The D gene is left open where the match is weak. Expanded clones get a size class; other rows say once, few or many, or leave the size out.

cdr3_nt	cdr3_aa	clone_size	v_call	j_call	d_call
TGTGCCAGCAGCCGCGGGACTAGCGGCGGCAATGAGCAGTTCTTC	CASSRGTSGGNEQFF	-	TRBV11-3	TRBJ2-1	TRBD2
TGTGCCAGTGGAGAGATTGAAAAACTGTTTTTT	CASGEIEKLFF	few	TRBV25-1	TRBJ1-4	-
TGTGCCAGCTCAATGGCGGGAACGAACACCGGGGAGCTGTTTTTT	CASSMAGTNTGELFF	-	TRBV18	TRBJ2-2	-
TGTGCTTTGGGCGGTAACCGGCTCGAGCAGTACTTC	CALGGNRLEQYF	few	TRBV28	TRBJ2-7	-
TGTGCCGCGACCCGGACAGATACGCAGTATTTT	CAATRTDTQYF	few	TRBV2	TRBJ2-3	-
TGTGCCAGCAGCTTAGGGGGGAAACGCAATCAGCCCCAGCATTTT	CASSLGGKRNQPQHF	-	TRBV11-2	TRBJ1-5	-
TGTGCCATCAGGGGACTAGCGGGAGATAATGAGCAGTTCTTC	CAIRGLAGDNEQFF	-	TRBV10-3	TRBJ2-1	TRBD2
TGCGCCAGCAGCTCGTATATAGGGTCAGCTAATGAAAAACTGTTTTTT	CASSSYIGSANEKLFF	-	TRBV4-1	TRBJ1-4	-
TGTGCCAGCAGTTTATACGCAAAGAACACTGAAGCTTTCTTT	CASSLYAKNTEAFF	-	TRBV28	TRBJ1-1	-
TGTGCCACCAGTGGGATTGTAGATACGCAGTATTTT	CATSGIVDTQYF	-	TRBV24-1	TRBJ2-3	-
TGTGCCAGCAGTTACCCGGACACCCGGGGGACCCAGTACTTC	CASSYPDTRGTQYF	-	TRBV6-5	TRBJ2-5	-
TGTGCCACCAGCAGAGATAGGACGGTCGAGACCCAGTACTTC	CATSRDRTVETQYF	few	TRBV15	TRBJ2-5	-
TGTGCCAGCAGTGTTCTCCTAAGGGAGACCCAGTACTTC	CASSVLLRETQYF	-	TRBV6-1	TRBJ2-5	-
TGTGCCAGCAGCTATGGGGAGGCCTACGAGCAGTACTTC	CASSYGEAYEQYF	few	TRBV7-9	TRBJ2-7	-
TGTGCCAGCAGCTTGGCCACAGGGTTTGATGACATTCAGTACTTC	CASSLATGFDDIQYF	few	TRBV5-4	TRBJ2-4	-
TGCGCCAGCAGCCCCGGGACAGGGTCTGACGAGCAGTACTTC	CASSPGTGSDEQYF	-	TRBV5-1	TRBJ2-7	TRBD1
TGTGCCAGCAGTGATTTGGGGACAGGGGTCGACAACTACGAGCAGTACTTC	CASSDLGTGVDNYEQYF	-	TRBV25-1	TRBJ2-7	TRBD1
TGTGCCAGCAGGCCTTCTGGGACGTGGCTCTATGGCTACACCTTC	CASRPSGTWLYGYTF	-	TRBV3-1	TRBJ1-2	-
TGTGCCAGCAAACACGATGGACTAGCGGTGGAAGCAGATACGCAGTATTTT	CASKHDGLAVEADTQYF	-	TRBV28	TRBJ2-3	TRBD2
TGTGCCAGCAGTTACCCACTGACGGGAATGAACACTGAAGCTTTCTTT	CASSYPLTGMNTEAFF	once	TRBV6-2/TRBV6-3	TRBJ1-1	-
TGTGCCAGCAGCGGGGGACAGGGAAGTTTAACCCTCCACTTT	CASSGGQGSLTLHF	-	TRBV7-2	TRBJ1-6	TRBD1
TGCGCCAGCAGCCCGGGACGTCCTAGCACAGATACGCAGTATTTT	CASSPGRPSTDTQYF	-	TRBV4-1	TRBJ2-3	-
TGTGCCAGCAGCCAAGATAGGGACTCTGTAGAGACCCAGTACTTC	CASSQDRDSVETQYF	-	TRBV4-2	TRBJ2-5	-
TGCGTCAGCAGCCAAGATGCGGGGGTCTACGAGCAGTACTTC	CVSSQDAGVYEQYF	-	TRBV4-3	TRBJ2-7	TRBD2
TGTGCCAGCAGTCTCAGACAGGCCTCCTACGAGCAGTACTTC	CASSLRQASYEQYF	few	TRBV12-3/TRBV12-4	TRBJ2-7	-
TGTGCTAGTGGTTTGGAAGTTGGGACTGAAGCTTTCTTT	CASGLEVGTEAFF	few	TRBV12-5	TRBJ1-1	-
TGCAGTGCCAGACTAGCGGGTTTGGGCTCCTACGAGCAGTACTTC	CSARLAGLGSYEQYF	-	TRBV20-1	TRBJ2-7	TRBD2
TGTGCCAGCTCACCACCTCTAGCGGGGATTTACGAGCAGTACTTC	CASSPPLAGIYEQYF	-	TRBV18	TRBJ2-7	TRBD2
TGCAGTGCTAGAACCGGGACAGGGGCAGCCGAGCAGTACTTC	CSARTGTGAAEQYF	-	TRBV20-1	TRBJ2-7	TRBD1
TGCAGTGTACCCATAACTAGCGGGAGGGCCGTTTGGCAAGAGACCCAGTACTTC	CSVPITSGRAVWQETQYF	few	TRBV20-1	TRBJ2-5	TRBD2
TGTGCTAGTGGTTTCGGGACTAGCGGGAATACAGATACGCAGTATTTT	CASGFGTSGNTDTQYF	-	TRBV12-5	TRBJ2-3	TRBD2
TGCGCCTCCTCGTGGAGGGCGAGAGAGACCCAGTACTTC	CASSWRARETQYF	-	TRBV10-2	TRBJ2-5	-
TGTGCCACCAATCAAGAGGGACGGGATGGCAATGAGCAGTTCTTC	CATNQEGRDGNEQFF	-	TRBV15	TRBJ2-1	-
TGTGCCACCAGCAGCGCACAGCATACTGATACGCAGTATTTT	CATSSAQHTDTQYF	-	TRBV15	TRBJ2-3	-
TGTGCCAGCAGCCTCGTTCCGGGACTTAACTACGAGCAGTACTTC	CASSLVPGLNYEQYF	-	TRBV3-1	TRBJ2-7	-
TGTGCCAGCAGCGCGACAGGGGGAAGAAGTGAGCAGTTCTTC	CASSATGGRSEQFF	-	TRBV7-3	TRBJ2-1	TRBD1
TGTGCCAGCAGCTTAAACTCTCGATACAGGGATACGCAGTATTTT	CASSLNSRYRDTQYF	-	TRBV11-2	TRBJ2-3	-
TGTGCCAGCAGCTCACCTACGGGGGGGACTTCGACCTACGAGCAGTACTTC	CASSSPTGGTSTYEQYF	-	TRBV7-6	TRBJ2-7	TRBD2
TGTGCCAGCAGGCCGGAGGGGGGCACTCAAGATACGCAGTATTTT	CASRPEGGTQDTQYF	few	TRBV7-9	TRBJ2-3	-
TGTGCCAGCAGCTTAGCGGGACTAGCGGGAGAGTGGCAAGAGACCCAGTACTTC	CASSLAGLAGEWQETQYF	-	TRBV7-6	TRBJ2-5	TRBD2
TGTGCCAGCAGTCGCACTGGGCAAAAAGAGACCCAGTACTTC	CASSRTGQKETQYF	few	TRBV7-6	TRBJ2-5	-
TGTGCCAGCAGCGCGGGACAGAGATATGGCTACACCTTC	CASSAGQRYGYTF	-	TRBV11-2	TRBJ1-2	TRBD1
TGTGCCAGCAGAGAAAGCGGGAGGGCCTCCTACGAGCAGTACTTC	CASRESGRASYEQYF	-	TRBV12-3/TRBV12-4	TRBJ2-7	TRBD2
TGTGCCACAACCTCACAGGGTTCGGGCACAGATACGCGGTATTTT	CATTSQGSGTDTRYF	-	TRBV28	TRBJ2-3	-
TGTGCCAGCAGCGTAGTACTAGACACAGATACGCAGTATTTT	CASSVVLDTDTQYF	-	TRBV9	TRBJ2-3	-
TGTGCCAGCAGTCCCGGACTAGTGGGAGTGAATTGGTGGGAGACCCAGTACTTC	CASSPGLVGVNWWETQYF	-	TRBV12-3/TRBV12-4	TRBJ2-5	TRBD2
TGCAGTGCTAGGAAAGGCTCTGGGGCCAACGTCCTGACTTTC	CSARKGSGANVLTF	-	TRBV20-1	TRBJ2-6	-
TGTGCCAGCAGCGTGGGGACAGGACAAGAGACCCAGTACTTC	CASSVGTGQETQYF	-	TRBV7-3	TRBJ2-5	TRBD1
TGTGCCAGCAGCCTTTTTCCCGGGGAGCTGTTTTTT	CASSLFPGELFF	few	TRBV4-2	TRBJ2-2	-
TGTGCCAGCGGTCACTCCGGGACTAGCGGGAACAATGAGCAGTTCTTC	CASGHSGTSGNNEQFF	few	TRBV14	TRBJ2-1	TRBD2
TGTGCCAGCAGGTCCTCGGGACAGGGGGCTTACGAGCAGTACTTC	CASRSSGQGAYEQYF	once	TRBV28	TRBJ2-7	TRBD1
TGTGCCAGCAGCCGAGCTGGAGGGACCCAGTACTTC	CASSRAGGTQYF	few	TRBV4-2	TRBJ2-5	-
TGTGCCGCCCGGGGGACGGGGTCTAACGAGCAGTACTTC	CAARGTGSNEQYF	-	TRBV3-1	TRBJ2-7	-
TGTGCCAGCACCCAGTTCGAGGAGCAGTACTTC	CASTQFEEQYF	-	TRBV6-2/TRBV6-3	TRBJ2-7	-
TGTGCCAGCAGCTTAGGTCGGACTAGCGGACGAGGTGAGCAGTTCTTC	CASSLGRTSGRGEQFF	few	TRBV7-2	TRBJ2-1	TRBD2